The 9 T cell receptor beta chains listed next were all sequenced from one sample in a study of sequential checkpoint blockade in melanoma. This table comes from immunoSEQ multiplex PCR, and its TCRdb copy is limited to in-frame clones, with some not included. The sample comprises roughly 8,500 clones, approximately 25% of which are singletons, and 9.5% to 12% rests with the top ten. Regarding treatment: randomized to nivolumab then ipilimumab (arm A) or the reverse (arm B). The sample consisted of tumor tissue (inferred from file names), taken from a patient given nivolumab and ipilimumab in sequence. Every receptor here comes from a human donor with melanoma.

The chain has TRBV18 and TRBJ2-6; 8 bases fit TRBD2. This CDR3 contains 19 residues. Per germline, CDR1 KGHSH and CDR2 LQKENI. After removal of 6 bases from V and 1 base from J, the junction contained 14 bases not matched to a gene. In DNA form, the CDR3 reads TGTGCCAGCTCTCAAACAGTCCCGGGACTAGGGTCTGGGGCCAACGTCCTGACTTTC. Protein sequence: CASSQTVPGLGSGANVLTF.

The J gene is TRBJ1-5, the V gene TRBV19, with 8 bases that match TRBD1. The CDR3 covers 14 residues. The germline V gene has CDR1 LNHDA and CDR2 SQIVND (reference sequence). The junction had 4 bases not matched to a gene; V was cut back by 5 bases and J by 4 bases. The CDR3 is CASSPGQANQPQHF. CDR3 sequence (DNA): TGTGCCAGTAGTCCGGGACAGGCTAATCAGCCCCAGCATTTT.

This clone has just a few counts. The V gene is TRBV9, the J gene TRBJ2-4; 8 bases map to TRBD2. CDR3 length: 15 residues. The ends lost 3 bases at V and 5 bases at J; junction bases unmatched: 7. Germline V gene data show CDR1 as SGDLS and CDR2 as YYNGEE. The chain's CDR3 is CASSAGRGAQNIQYF. For the CDR3, the DNA is TGTGCCAGCAGCGCCGGGAGGGGAGCGCAAAACATTCAGTACTTC.

The chain couples TRBV30 to TRBJ1-4, with a possible D match to TRBD1 (6 bases). Trimming stripped 4 bases from V and 8 bases from J, with 17 bases between. Germline loops: CDR1 GTSNPN, CDR2 SVGIG (reference sequence). The CDR3 loop spans 14 amino acids. The CDR3 DNA reads TGTGCCTGGACCAATACAGGGATTGGAGAAAAACTGTTTTTT. Translation: CAWTNTGIGEKLFF.

The V gene is TRBV9, the J gene TRBJ2-7, with a weak D call TRBD1 (6 bases). Deletions cut 4 bases from V and 1 base from J, with 18 bases between. The germline V gene encodes CDR1 SGDLS and CDR2 YYNGEE. This CDR3 has 16 residues. The CDR3 nucleotides read TGTGCCAGCAGCATCGATGGGGGCCAGCCATCCTACGAGCAGTACTTC. Its protein product is CASSIDGGQPSYEQYF.

The chain uses TRBV6-8 and TRBJ1-1; a weak D match, TRBD1 (6 bases). The germline V gene has CDR1 MNHGY and CDR2 SAAAGT. The CDR3 contains 13 residues. With 10 bases removed from V and 1 base from J, the gap between germline ends came to 13 bases. CDR3 residues: CAINLGGNTEAFF. The CDR3 DNA follows: TGTGCCATCAACCTAGGGGGGAACACTGAAGCTTTCTTT.

By share, this clone ranks as medium-sized. This chain links TRBV11-3 with TRBJ2-5; 7 nucleotides line up with TRBD2. With V trimmed by 5 bases and J by 5 bases, 8 bases remained unmatched. The CDR3 contains 14 residues. CDR1 SGHNT and CDR2 YENEEA come from the germline V gene. CDR3 residues: CASSPGLVVETQYF. The CDR3 coding sequence is TGTGCCAGCAGCCCTGGACTAGTCGTCGAGACCCAGTACTTC.

In this sample, this clone is medium-sized. Here the CDR3 DNA reads TGTGCCAGCAACCCTCAGGGGAGATGGACTGAAGCTTTCTTT. Translation: CASNPQGRWTEAFF. This chain uses TRBV6-8 with TRBJ1-1; weak D call: TRBD1 (6 bases). V was shortened by 7 bases and J by 5 bases, with 17 bases between the two germline ends. This CDR3 has 14 residues. The germline V gene has CDR1 MNHGY and CDR2 SAAAGT.

Only a few counts were recorded for this clone. The J gene is TRBJ2-6, the V gene TRBV30, with a weak D call TRBD1 (5 bases). Per the germline V gene, CDR1 is GTSNPN and CDR2 is SVGIG (reference sequence). Trimming removed 0 bases at V and 0 bases at J, with 9 bases between. There are 16 residues in the CDR3. In DNA, the CDR3 is TGTGCCTGGAGTGTAGGACACTACTCTGGGGCCAACGTCCTGACTTTC. This encodes CAWSVGHYSGANVLTF.